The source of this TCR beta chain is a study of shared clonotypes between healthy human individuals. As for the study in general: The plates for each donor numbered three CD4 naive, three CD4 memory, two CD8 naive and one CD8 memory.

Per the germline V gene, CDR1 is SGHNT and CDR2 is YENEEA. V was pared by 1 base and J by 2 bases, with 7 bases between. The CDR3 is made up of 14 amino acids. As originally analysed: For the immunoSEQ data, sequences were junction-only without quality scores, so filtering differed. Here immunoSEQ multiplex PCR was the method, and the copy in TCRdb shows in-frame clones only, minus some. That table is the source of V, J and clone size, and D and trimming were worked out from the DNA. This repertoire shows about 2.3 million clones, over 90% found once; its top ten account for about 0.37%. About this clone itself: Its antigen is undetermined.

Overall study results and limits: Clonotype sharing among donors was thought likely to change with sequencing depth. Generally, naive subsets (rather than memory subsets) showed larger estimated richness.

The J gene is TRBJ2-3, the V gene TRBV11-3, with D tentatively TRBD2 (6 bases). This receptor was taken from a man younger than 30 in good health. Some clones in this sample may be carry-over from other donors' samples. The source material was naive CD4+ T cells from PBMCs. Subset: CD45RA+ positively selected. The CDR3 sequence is CASSLGRATDTQYF. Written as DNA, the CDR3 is TGTGCCAGCAGCTTAGGGAGGGCCACAGATACGCAGTATTTT.